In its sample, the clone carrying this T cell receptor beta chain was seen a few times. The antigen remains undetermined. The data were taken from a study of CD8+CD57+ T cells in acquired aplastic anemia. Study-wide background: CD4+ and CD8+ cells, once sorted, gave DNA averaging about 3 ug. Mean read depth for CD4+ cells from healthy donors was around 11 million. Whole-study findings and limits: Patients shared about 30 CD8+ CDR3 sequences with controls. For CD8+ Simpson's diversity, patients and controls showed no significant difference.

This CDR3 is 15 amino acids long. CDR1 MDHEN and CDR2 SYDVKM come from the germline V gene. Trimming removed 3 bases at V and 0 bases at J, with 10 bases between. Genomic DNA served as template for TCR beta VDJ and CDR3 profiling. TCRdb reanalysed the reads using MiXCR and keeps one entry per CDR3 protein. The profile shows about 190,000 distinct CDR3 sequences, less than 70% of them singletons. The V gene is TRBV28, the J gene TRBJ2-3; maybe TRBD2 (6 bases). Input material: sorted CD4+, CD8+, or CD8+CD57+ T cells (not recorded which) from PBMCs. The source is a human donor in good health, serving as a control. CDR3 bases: TGTGCCAGCAGTTTCTTTGGGACTAGCACAGATACGCAGTATTTT. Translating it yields CASSFFGTSTDTQYF. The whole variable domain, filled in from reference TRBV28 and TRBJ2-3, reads DVKVTQSSRYLVKRTGEKVFLECVQDMDHENMFWYRQDPGLGLRLIYFSYDVKMKEKGDIPEGYSVSREKKERFSLILESASTNQTSMYLCASSFFGTSTDTQYFGPGTRLTVL.